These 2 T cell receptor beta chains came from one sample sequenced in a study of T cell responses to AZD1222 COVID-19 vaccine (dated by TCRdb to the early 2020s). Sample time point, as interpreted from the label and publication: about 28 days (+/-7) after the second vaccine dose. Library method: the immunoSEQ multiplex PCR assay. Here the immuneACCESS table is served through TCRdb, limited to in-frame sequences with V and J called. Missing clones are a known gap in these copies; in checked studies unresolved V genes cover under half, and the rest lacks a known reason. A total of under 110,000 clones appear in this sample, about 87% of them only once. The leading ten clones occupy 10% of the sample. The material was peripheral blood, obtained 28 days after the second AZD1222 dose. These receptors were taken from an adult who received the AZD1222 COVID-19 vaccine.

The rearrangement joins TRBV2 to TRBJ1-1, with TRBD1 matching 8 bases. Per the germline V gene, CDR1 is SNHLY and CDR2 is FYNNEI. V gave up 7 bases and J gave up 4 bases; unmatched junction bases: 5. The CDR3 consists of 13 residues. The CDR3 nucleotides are TGTGCCAGCATTGGGGGGACAGGCACTGAAGCTTTCTTT. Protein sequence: CASIGGTGTEAFF.

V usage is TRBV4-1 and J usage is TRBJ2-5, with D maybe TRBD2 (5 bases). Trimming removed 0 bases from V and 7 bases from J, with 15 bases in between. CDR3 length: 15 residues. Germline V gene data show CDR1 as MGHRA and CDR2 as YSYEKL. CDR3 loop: CASSQDPRAGWTQYF. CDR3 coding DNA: TGCGCCAGCAGCCAAGACCCGAGGGCCGGGTGGACCCAGTACTTC.